The 5 T cell receptor beta chains below come from one sample, sequenced in a study of cytomegalovirus exposure and HLA in healthy donors. The primer mix had 60 Vbeta and 13 Jbeta primers. Assay used: immunoSEQ multiplex PCR; TCRdb lists only in-frame clones, some missing. The sample includes about 120,000 clones, approximately 58% of them seen just once. Sequencing was performed on PBMCs. All receptors derive from a woman aged 25 to 45 in good health and CMV-seronegative.

V usage is TRBV9 and J usage is TRBJ2-1; D is unresolved. Germline lookup yields CDR1 SGDLS and CDR2 YYNGEE. The CDR3 runs to 17 residues. V was cut by 0 bases and J by 5 bases, with 18 bases left in between. The CDR3 loop is CASSVAVAAPRDNEQFF. In DNA, the CDR3 is TGTGCCAGCAGCGTAGCAGTAGCAGCGCCTAGAGACAATGAGCAGTTCTTC.

The chain has TRBV5-4 and TRBJ2-5; the match to TRBD1 covers 8 bases. J gave up 2 bases and V 4 bases, and 4 bases lay outside the gene matches. The CDR3 runs 14 residues. CDR1 is SGHNT, CDR2 YYREEE, per germline (reference sequence). The CDR3 sequence: CASSNNRGQETQYF. The CDR3 DNA follows: TGTGCCAGCAGCAACAACAGGGGGCAAGAGACCCAGTACTTC.

This clone was seen a handful of times. V gene TRBV2 combines with J gene TRBJ2-2; 7 nucleotides match TRBD1. V shed 7 bases, J shed 12 bases, and the junction held 8 bases outside the gene matches. Per the germline V gene, CDR1 is SNHLY and CDR2 is FYNNEI. The CDR3 has 12 amino acids. CDR3: CASNQETGKLFF. The CDR3, as DNA: TGTGCCAGCAATCAGGAGACAGGGAAGCTGTTTTTT.

The rearrangement links TRBV9 to TRBJ2-4; tentative D call: TRBD1 (7 bases). Germline CDR1 and CDR2: SGDLS and YYNGEE. Trimming took 4 bases from V and 6 from J, leaving 17 bases between them. The CDR3 extends over 15 amino acids. The CDR3 is CASSSEGARGNIQYF. The CDR3 nucleotides read TGTGCCAGCAGCTCGGAGGGGGCAAGGGGAAACATTCAGTACTTC.

The chain links TRBV15 to TRBJ2-6; D gene unclear. CDR1 is LNHNV, CDR2 YYDKDF, per germline (reference sequence). Trimming pared 1 base from V and 0 bases from J, leaving 7 bases between. The CDR3 covers 16 residues. The CDR3, as DNA: TGTGCCACCAGCAGAGGCACAGACTCTGGGGCCAACGTCCTGACTTTC. This translates into CATSRGTDSGANVLTF. The whole variable domain, remainder taken from reference TRBV15 and TRBJ2-6, is DAMVIQNPRYQVTQFGKPVTLSCSQTLNHNVMYWYQQKSSQAPKLLFHYYDKDFNNEADTPDNFQSRRPNTSFCFLDIRSPGLGDTAMYLCATSRGTDSGANVLTFGAGSRLTVL.